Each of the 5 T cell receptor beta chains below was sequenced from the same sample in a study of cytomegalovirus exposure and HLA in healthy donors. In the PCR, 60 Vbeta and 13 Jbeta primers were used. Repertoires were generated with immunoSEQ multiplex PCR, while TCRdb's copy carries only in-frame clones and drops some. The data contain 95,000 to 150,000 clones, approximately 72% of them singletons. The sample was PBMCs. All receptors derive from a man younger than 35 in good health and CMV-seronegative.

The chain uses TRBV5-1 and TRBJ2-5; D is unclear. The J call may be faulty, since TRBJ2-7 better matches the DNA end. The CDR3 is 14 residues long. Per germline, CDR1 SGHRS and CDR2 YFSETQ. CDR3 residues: CASSLFGISYEQYF. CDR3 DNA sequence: TGCGCCAGCAGCTTGTTCGGTATTTCCTACGAGCAGTACTTC.

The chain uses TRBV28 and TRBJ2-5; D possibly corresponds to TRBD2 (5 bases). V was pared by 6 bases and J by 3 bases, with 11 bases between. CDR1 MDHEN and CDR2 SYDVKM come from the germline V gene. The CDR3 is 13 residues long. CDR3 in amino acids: CASRPRVEETQYF. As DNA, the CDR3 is TGTGCCAGCAGGCCGAGGGTGGAAGAGACCCAGTACTTC.

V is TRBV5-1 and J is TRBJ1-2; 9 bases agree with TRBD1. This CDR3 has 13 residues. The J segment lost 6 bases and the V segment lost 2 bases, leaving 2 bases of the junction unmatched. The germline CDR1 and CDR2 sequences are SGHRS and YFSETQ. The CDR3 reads CASSFRQGDGYTF. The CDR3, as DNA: TGCGCCAGCAGCTTCAGACAGGGGGATGGCTACACCTTC.

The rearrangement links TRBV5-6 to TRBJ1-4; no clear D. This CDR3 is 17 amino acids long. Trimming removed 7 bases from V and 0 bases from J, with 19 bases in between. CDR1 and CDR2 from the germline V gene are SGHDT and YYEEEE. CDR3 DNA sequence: TGTGCCAGCGCCGTTCACAGAACCTTAGCAACTAATGAAAAACTGTTTTTT. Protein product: CASAVHRTLATNEKLFF.

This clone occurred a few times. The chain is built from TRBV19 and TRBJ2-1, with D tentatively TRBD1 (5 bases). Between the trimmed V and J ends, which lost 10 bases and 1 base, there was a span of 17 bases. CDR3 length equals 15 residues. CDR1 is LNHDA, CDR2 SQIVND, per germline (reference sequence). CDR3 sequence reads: CATSETVVSYNEQFF. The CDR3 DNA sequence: TGTGCCACCTCCGAGACAGTGGTTTCCTACAATGAGCAGTTCTTC.